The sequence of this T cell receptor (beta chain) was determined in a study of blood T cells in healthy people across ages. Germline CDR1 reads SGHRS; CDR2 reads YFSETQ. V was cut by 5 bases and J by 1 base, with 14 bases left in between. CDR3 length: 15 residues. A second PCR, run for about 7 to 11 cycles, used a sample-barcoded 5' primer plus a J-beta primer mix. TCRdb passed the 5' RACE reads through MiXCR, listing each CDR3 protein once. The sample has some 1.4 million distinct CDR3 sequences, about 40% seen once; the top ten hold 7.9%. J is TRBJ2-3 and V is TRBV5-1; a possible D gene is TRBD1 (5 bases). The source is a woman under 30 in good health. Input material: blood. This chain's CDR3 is CASSSLARGTDTQYF. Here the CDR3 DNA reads TGCGCCAGCAGTTCCTTGGCCAGGGGCACAGATACGCAGTATTTT.